This T cell receptor beta chain originates from a study of neoadjuvant anti-PD-1 for oral cavity cancer. The wider study: Patients without progression got a fourth dose around day 43.

V gave up 4 bases and J gave up 8 bases; unmatched junction bases: 7. Germline CDR1 and CDR2: SGHRS and YFSETQ. The CDR3 spans 14 residues. Six replicates per PBMC sample, mostly from 480 ng of genomic DNA. Data came from immunoSEQ multiplex PCR; TCRdb stores just in-frame clones and leaves some out. The sample has about 14,000 clones, 71% seen once; the top ten hold 3% to 3.5%. Stage II-IVA oral cavity squamous cell carcinoma was new and untreated by systemic or radiation therapy. Patients had HPV-negative, locally advanced oral cavity squamous cell carcinoma. This clone was picked up one time. The source of this sequence is a person aged 35 to 85 with oral cavity squamous cell carcinoma. The chain carries TRBV5-1 and TRBJ1-4; 8 bases are a match to TRBD1. Sequencing used PBMCs, obtained before nivolumab (anti-PD-1) treatment. The CDR3 region has the DNA TGCGCCAGCAGCGATGGACAGGGTCGAGAAAAACTGTTTTTT. Encoded protein: CASSDGQGREKLFF.